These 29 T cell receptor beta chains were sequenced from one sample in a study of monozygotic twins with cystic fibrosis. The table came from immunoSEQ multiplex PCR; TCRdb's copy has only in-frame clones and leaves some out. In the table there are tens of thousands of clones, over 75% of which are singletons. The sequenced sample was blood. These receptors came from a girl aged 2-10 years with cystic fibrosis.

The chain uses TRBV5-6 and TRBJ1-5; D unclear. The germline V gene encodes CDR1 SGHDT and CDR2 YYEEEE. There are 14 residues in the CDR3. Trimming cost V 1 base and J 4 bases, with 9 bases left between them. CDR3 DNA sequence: TGTGCCAGCAGCTTGTTTAGGGCAAATCAGCCCCAGCATTTT. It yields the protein CASSLFRANQPQHF.

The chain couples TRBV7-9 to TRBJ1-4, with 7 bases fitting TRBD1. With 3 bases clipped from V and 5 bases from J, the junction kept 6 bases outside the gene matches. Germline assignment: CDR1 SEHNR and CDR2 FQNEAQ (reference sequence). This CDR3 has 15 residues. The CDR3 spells CASSLKGAPNEKLFF. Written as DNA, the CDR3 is TGTGCCAGCAGCTTGAAGGGGGCGCCCAATGAAAAACTGTTTTTT.

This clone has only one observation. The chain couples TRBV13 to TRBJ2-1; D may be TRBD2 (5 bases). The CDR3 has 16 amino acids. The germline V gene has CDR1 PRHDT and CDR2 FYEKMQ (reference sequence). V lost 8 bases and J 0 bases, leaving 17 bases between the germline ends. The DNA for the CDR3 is TGTGCCAGCGGGAGTGGAACGGAAAGCTCCTACAATGAGCAGTTCTTC. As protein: CASGSGTESSYNEQFF.

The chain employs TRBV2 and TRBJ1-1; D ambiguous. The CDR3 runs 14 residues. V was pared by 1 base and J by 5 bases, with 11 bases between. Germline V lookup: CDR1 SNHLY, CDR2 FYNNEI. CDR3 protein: CASSEVRPKTEAFF. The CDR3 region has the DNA TGTGCCAGCAGTGAAGTTAGGCCGAAAACTGAAGCTTTCTTT.

CDR3: CASSHLDSLTYEQYF. In DNA, the CDR3 is TGTGCCAGCAGTCATCTTGACAGCTTAACCTACGAGCAGTACTTC. The rearrangement joins TRBV6-6 to TRBJ2-7; D may be TRBD1 (5 bases). CDR3 length: 15 residues. The V end lost 5 bases, the J end lost 2 bases, and 16 bases lay between the germline ends. Germline CDR1 and CDR2: MNHNY and SVGAGI (reference sequence).

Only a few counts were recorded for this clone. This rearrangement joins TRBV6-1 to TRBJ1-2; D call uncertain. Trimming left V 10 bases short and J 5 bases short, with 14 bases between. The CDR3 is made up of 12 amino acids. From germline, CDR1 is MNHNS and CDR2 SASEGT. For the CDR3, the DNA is TGTGCCACGTCCGAGGCCCTGTATGGCTACACCTTC. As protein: CATSEALYGYTF.

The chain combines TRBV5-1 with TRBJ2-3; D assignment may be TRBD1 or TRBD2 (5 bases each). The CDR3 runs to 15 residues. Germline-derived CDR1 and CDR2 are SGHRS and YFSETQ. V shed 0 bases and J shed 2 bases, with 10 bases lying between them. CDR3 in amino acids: CASSLVGEPTDTQYF. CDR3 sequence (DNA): TGCGCCAGCAGCTTGGTGGGGGAGCCCACAGATACGCAGTATTTT.

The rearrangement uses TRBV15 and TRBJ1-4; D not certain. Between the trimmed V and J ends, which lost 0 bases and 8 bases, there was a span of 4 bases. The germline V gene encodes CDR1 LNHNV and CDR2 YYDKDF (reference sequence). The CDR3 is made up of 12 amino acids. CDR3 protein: CATSREPEKLFF. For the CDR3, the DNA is TGTGCCACCAGCAGAGAACCCGAAAAACTGTTTTTT. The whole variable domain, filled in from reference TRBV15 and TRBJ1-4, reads DAMVIQNPRYQVTQFGKPVTLSCSQTLNHNVMYWYQQKSSQAPKLLFHYYDKDFNNEADTPDNFQSRRPNTSFCFLDIRSPGLGDTAMYLCATSREPEKLFFGSGTQLSVL.

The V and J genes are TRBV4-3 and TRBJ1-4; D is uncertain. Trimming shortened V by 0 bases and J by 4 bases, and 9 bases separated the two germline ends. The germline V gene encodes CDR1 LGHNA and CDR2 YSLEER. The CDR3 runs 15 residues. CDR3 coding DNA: TGCGCCAGCAGCCAAGATCTCAAGCATAATGAAAAACTGTTTTTT. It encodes CASSQDLKHNEKLFF.

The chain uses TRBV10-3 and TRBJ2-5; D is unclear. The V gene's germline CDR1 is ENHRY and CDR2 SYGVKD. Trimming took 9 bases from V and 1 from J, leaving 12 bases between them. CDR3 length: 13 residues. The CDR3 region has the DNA TGTGCCATAAAAGAGACAAGCCAAGAGACCCAGTACTTC. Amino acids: CAIKETSQETQYF.

This CDR3 reads CASREYRGGRDEAFF. DNA for the CDR3: TGTGCCAGCAGGGAATACAGGGGGGGAAGGGATGAAGCTTTCTTT. V usage is TRBV7-8 and J usage is TRBJ1-1; 8 bases map to TRBD1. V lost 6 bases and J lost 7; bases outside the gene matches: 13. Germline V lookup: CDR1 SGHVS, CDR2 FQNEAQ. CDR3 length: 15 amino acids.

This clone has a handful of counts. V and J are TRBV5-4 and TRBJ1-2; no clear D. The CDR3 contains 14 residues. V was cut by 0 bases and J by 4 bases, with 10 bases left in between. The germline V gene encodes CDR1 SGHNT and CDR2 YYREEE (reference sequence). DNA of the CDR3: TGTGCCAGCAGCTTGGGCGGAGAAGGCTATGGCTACACCTTC. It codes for CASSLGGEGYGYTF.

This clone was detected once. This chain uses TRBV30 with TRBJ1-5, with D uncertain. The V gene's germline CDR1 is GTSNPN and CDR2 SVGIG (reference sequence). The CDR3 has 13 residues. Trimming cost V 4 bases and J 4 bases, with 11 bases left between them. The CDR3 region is CAWTQQINQPQHF. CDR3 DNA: TGTGCCTGGACGCAACAGATAAATCAGCCCCAGCATTTT.

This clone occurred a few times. The CDR3 sequence is CASSIRQGVGTEAFF. As DNA, the CDR3 is TGTGCCAGCAGCATACGACAGGGGGTAGGCACTGAAGCTTTCTTT. The V call is TRBV21-1, the J call TRBJ1-1; the table's D call, TRBD1, was not checked against the DNA. TRBV21-1 is assigned pseudogene status. CDR3 length: 15 residues.

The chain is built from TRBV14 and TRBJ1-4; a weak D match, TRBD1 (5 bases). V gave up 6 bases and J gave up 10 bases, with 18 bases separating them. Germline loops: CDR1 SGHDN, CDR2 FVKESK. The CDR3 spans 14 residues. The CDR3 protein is CASRLMSGVGKLFF. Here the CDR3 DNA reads TGTGCCAGCAGACTGATGTCGGGGGTTGGAAAACTGTTTTTT.

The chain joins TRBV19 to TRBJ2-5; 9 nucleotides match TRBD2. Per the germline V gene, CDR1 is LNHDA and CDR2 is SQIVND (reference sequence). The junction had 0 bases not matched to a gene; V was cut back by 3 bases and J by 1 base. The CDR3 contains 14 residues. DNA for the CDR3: TGTGCCAGTAGTATGCGGGGGGGCCAAGAGACCCAGTACTTC. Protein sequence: CASSMRGGQETQYF.

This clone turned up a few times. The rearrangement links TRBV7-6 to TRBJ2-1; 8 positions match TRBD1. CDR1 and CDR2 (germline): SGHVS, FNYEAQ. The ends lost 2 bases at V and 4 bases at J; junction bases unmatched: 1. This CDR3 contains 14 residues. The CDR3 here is CASSLQGAYNEQFF. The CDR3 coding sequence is TGTGCCAGCAGCTTACAGGGGGCTTACAATGAGCAGTTCTTC.

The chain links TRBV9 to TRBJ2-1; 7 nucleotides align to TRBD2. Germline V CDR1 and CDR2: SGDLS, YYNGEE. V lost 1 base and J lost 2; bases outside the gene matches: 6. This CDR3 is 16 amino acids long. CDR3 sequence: CASSVRDRGAYNEQFF. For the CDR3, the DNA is TGTGCCAGCAGCGTAAGGGACCGGGGGGCCTACAATGAGCAGTTCTTC. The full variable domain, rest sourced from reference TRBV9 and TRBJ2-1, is DSGVTQTPKHLITATGQRVTLRCSPRSGDLSVYWYQQSLDQGLQFLIQYYNGEERAKGNILERFSAQQFPDLHSELNLSSLELGDSALYFCASSVRDRGAYNEQFFGPGTRLTVL.

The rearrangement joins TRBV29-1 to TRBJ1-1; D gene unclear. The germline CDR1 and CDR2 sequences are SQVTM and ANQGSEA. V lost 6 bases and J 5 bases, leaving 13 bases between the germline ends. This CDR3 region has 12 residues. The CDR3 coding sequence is TGCAGCGTGGGAGGAGAGGGAACTGAAGCTTTCTTT. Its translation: CSVGGEGTEAFF.

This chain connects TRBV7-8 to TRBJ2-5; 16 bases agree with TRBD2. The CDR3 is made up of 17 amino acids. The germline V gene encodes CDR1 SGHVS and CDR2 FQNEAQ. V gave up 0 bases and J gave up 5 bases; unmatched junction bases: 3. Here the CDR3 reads CASSLAGTSGGVETQYF. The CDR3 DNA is TGTGCCAGCAGCTTAGCCGGGACTAGCGGGGGGGTTGAGACCCAGTACTTC.

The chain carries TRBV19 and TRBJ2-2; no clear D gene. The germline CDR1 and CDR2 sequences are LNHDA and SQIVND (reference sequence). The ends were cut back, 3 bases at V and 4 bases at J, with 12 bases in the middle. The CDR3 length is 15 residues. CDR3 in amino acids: CASSIRPQATGELFF. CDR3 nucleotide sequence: TGTGCCAGTAGTATTCGGCCACAAGCCACCGGGGAGCTGTTTTTT.

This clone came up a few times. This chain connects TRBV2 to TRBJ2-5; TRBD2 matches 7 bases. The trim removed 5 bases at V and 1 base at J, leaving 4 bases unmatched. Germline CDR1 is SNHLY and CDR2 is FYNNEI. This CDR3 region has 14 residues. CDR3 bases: TGTGCCAGCAGTTCATTAGCGGGCCAAGAGACCCAGTACTTC. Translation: CASSSLAGQETQYF.

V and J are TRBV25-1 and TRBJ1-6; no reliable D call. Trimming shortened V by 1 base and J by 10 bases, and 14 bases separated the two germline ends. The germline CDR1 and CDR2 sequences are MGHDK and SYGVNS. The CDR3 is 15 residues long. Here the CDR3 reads CASSESGRRDSPLHF. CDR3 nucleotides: TGTGCCAGCAGTGAATCGGGGAGGCGAGACTCACCCCTCCACTTT. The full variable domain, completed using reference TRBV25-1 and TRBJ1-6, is EADIYQTPRYLVIGTGKKITLECSQTMGHDKMYWYQQDPGMELHLIHYSYGVNSTEKGDLSSESTVSRIRTEHFPLTLESARPSHTSQYLCASSESGRRDSPLHFGNGTRLTVT.

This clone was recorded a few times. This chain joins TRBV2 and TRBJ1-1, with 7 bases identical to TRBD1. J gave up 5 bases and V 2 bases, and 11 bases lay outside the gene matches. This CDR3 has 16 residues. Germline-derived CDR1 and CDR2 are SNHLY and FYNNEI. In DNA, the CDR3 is TGTGCCAGCAGTGAACCCCTGACAGGGATAGGAACTGAAGCTTTCTTT. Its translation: CASSEPLTGIGTEAFF.

The DNA for the CDR3 is TGCGCCAGCAGCCAAGGGGCAGCCTTGAACACTGAAGCTTTCTTT. Amino acid sequence: CASSQGAALNTEAFF. The rearrangement links TRBV4-3 to TRBJ1-1; no clear D gene. CDR3 length: 15 amino acids. Looked up from germline, CDR1 is LGHNA and CDR2 is YSLEER. Trimming left V 1 base short and J 0 bases short, with 9 bases between.

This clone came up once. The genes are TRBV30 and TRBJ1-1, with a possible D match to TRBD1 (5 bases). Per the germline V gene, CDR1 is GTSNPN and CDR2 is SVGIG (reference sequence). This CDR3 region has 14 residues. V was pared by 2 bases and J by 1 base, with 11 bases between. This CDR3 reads CAWSRFDRNTEAFF. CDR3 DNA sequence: TGTGCCTGGAGTAGGTTCGACAGGAACACTGAAGCTTTCTTT. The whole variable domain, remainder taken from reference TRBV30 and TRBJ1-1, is SQTIHQWPATLVQPVGSPLSLECTVEGTSNPNLYWYRQAAGRGLQLLFYSVGIGQISSEVPQNLSASRPQDRQFILSSKKLLLSDSGFYLCAWSRFDRNTEAFFGQGTRLTVV.

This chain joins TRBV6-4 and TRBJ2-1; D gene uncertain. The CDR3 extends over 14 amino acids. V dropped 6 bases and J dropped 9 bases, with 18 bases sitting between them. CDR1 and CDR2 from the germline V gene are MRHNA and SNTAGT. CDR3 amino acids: CASSLDQALGEQFF. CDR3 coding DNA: TGTGCCAGCAGCCTAGACCAAGCCCTGGGTGAGCAGTTCTTC.

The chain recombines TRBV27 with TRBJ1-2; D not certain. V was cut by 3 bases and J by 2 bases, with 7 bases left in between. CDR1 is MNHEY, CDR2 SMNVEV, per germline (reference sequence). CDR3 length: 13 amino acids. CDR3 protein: CASSFGSNYGYTF. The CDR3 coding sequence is TGTGCCAGCAGTTTTGGGTCGAACTATGGCTACACCTTC.

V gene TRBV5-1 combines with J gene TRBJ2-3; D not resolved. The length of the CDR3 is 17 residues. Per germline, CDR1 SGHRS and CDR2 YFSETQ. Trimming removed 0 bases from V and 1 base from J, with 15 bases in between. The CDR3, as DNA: TGCGCCAGCAGCTTGGTAATTTCAAAGCCGGGCACAGATACGCAGTATTTT. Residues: CASSLVISKPGTDTQYF.